Here is one TCR beta chain with its context. This clone has a single count. Its antigen is unknown. No base-level quality is on record; no much larger clone is a single base apart. TCRbeta CDR3 regions were amplified from genomic DNA by means of the immunoSEQ Assay, a bias-controlled multiplex PCR. On the authors' methods: Nucleated cell counts per sample were estimated from amplification of reference gene primers within the assay. Sequence reads were collapsed and filtered to measure the absolute abundance of every unique TCRbeta CDR3 rearrangement. For each sample, productive Simpson clonality was calculated as the square root of Simpson's diversity index across productive rearrangements. In its TCRdb copy, this immuneACCESS table keeps in-frame sequences only and misses some clones. Where compared with another copy, unresolved V genes explain less than half of these, and the others have no known cause. V, J and clone size are taken as reported in that table, and D and trimming were inferred from the DNA itself. The sample profile shows 200,000 to 300,000 clones; about 87% of them were found once. Clones ranked in the top ten supply more than 1.3% of the sample.

This sample was included in a study of blood T cell repertoires in COVID-19 (dated by TCRdb to 2018 to 2021). Looking at the study overall: Collaborator samples came from the United States, Italy and Spain and covered acute and convalescent phases of COVID-19. Deeply sampled blood TCRbeta repertoires from subjects exposed to, actively infected with, or recovered from COVID-19 were included in the dataset. Where available, HLA class I and class II types were taken from metadata supplied by the sample provider and were not determined by assay-based typing. The material from the prospective study consisted of cDNA or gDNA derived from T cells, B-cell-depleted T cells, or PBMCs. The sample metadata nearly always contained a de-identified subject ID, COVID-19 status, age in years and sex. The samples were drawn from two sources: the first 160 participants of the ongoing ImmuneRACE study, and 1,200 or so subjects contributed by 6 global collaborators. The repertoires were released in a freely available public database meant as a resource for research on the immune response to SARS-CoV-2. General findings and caveats noted by the study authors: Clinical and demographic metadata were provided uncurated, with the amount varying by source and participant.

Another Seattle source contributed samples from volunteer blood donors who had recovered from COVID-19. Each collaborating institution followed its own protocols to collect whole blood in K2EDTA tubes. For TCRbeta analysis, collaborator samples were shipped as frozen whole blood, as isolated PBMCs, or as DNA extracted from either sample type. V gives up 4 bases and J gives up 1 base, and the segment between their germline ends measures 6 bases. CDR1 and CDR2 are drawn from the germline V gene (reference sequence): LGHDT, YNNKEL. The CDR3 holds 13 amino acids from the cysteine to the phenylalanine. Only the CDR3 part of the read is kept: 39 bases, read in frame from the first base.

The sequencing input was peripheral blood. The rearrangement combines TRBV3-1 (or the pseudogene TRBV3-2) with TRBJ2-3; the D segment cannot be called with confidence. The source of this sequence is a woman aged 40 to 55 who had recovered from COVID-19. The DNA is TGTGCCAGCAGCCCTCGTGGCACAGATACGCAGTATTTT. It translates to CASSPRGTDTQYF.